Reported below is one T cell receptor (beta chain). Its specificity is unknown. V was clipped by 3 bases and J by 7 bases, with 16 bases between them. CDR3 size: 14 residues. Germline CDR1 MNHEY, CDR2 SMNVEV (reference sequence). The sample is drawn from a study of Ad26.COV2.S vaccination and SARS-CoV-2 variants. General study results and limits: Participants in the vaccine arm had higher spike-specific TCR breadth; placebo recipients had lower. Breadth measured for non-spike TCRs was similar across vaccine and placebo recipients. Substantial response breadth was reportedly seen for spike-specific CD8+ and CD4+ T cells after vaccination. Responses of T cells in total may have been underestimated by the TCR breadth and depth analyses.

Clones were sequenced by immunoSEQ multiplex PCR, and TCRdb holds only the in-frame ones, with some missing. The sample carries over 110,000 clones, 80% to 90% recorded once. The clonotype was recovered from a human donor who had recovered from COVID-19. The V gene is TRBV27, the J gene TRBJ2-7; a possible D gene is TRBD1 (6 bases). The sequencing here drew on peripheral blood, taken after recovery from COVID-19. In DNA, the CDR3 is TGTGCCAGCAGTTTGGAGAGACAGGCGGAAGAGCAGTACTTC. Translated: CASSLERQAEEQYF.